The subject of this entry is one T cell receptor (beta chain). The data originate from a study of blood T cell repertoires in COVID-19. J lost 6 bases, V lost 6 bases, and 7 bases had no gene match. Germline-derived CDR1 and CDR2 are SGHTA and FQGTGA. CDR3 length: 15 amino acids. TCRdb's copy holds only in-frame clones and misses some; the assay was immunoSEQ multiplex PCR. This sample carries fewer than 400,000 clones, roughly nine tenths of them seen once, and the ten largest clones take roughly 5%. The chain links TRBV7-3 to TRBJ2-2; 10 nucleotides match TRBD1. Sequencing was done on a sample of PBMCs or T cells enriched from blood (not recorded which). This TCR was recovered from a man in his fifties or sixties who had recovered from COVID-19. The CDR3 DNA reads as TGTGCCAGCAGACAGACAGGGGGCCGATCCGGGGAGCTGTTTTTT. It is translated as CASRQTGGRSGELFF.